This T cell receptor beta chain was observed in a study of T cell clonotyping in hematopoietic cell transplantation. Profiling relied on immunoSEQ multiplex PCR, and the TCRdb table lists in-frame clones only, not all of them. The table lists 13,000 to 15,000 clones, around 94% of them singletons, with approximately 4.8% in the top ten. Looked up from germline, CDR1 is MNHNY and CDR2 is SVGAGI (reference sequence). Trimming shortened V by 3 bases and J by 0 bases, and 12 bases separated the two germline ends. The CDR3 is 15 residues long. The TCR originated in a male patient aged 60-70 years who had an allogeneic stem cell transplant from an unrelated donor, so the T cells may come from the graft donor. Some clones in this sample may be carry-over from other donors' samples. The sequences come from PBMCs, collected 30 days after allogeneic stem cell transplant. The chain is built from TRBV6-6 and TRBJ2-7, with D possibly matching TRBD2 (6 bases). CDR3 protein: CASSYGSGVSYEQYF. The CDR3 DNA is TGTGCCAGCAGTTATGGTAGCGGAGTCTCCTACGAGCAGTACTTC.